Below, 16 T cell receptor beta chains from the same sample are listed, as sequenced in a study of blood T cell repertoires in COVID-19. Produced via immunoSEQ multiplex PCR; TCRdb's table is partial and in-frame only. The sample lists a few hundred thousand clones, around 89% occurring once. The sequenced sample was peripheral blood. The receptors stem from a man aged 40-55 years with acute or convalescent COVID-19.

The gene calls are TRBV24-1 and TRBJ1-4; TRBD1 agrees at 9 bases. Germline CDR1 and CDR2: KGHDR and SFDVKD. Trimming removed 6 bases from V and 4 bases from J; junction bases left unmatched: 5. The CDR3 sequence is 15 residues long. CDR3 sequence reads: CATSRTGDFNEKLFF. CDR3 DNA sequence: TGTGCCACCAGTAGGACAGGGGATTTTAATGAAAAACTGTTTTTT.

The J gene is TRBJ2-1, the V gene TRBV7-3, with TRBD2 identical over 8 bases. Trimming at V came to 5 bases and at J to 4 bases, leaving 7 bases not matched to a gene. From germline, CDR1 is SGHTA and CDR2 FQGTGA. This CDR3 is built from 15 residues. The CDR3 is CASSKSGSLYNEQFF. The CDR3, as DNA: TGTGCCAGCAGCAAGAGCGGGAGTTTATACAATGAGCAGTTCTTC.

The CDR3 reads CASRPGQGIHYGYTF. CDR3 nucleotides: TGTGCCAGCAGGCCAGGACAGGGCATCCACTATGGCTACACCTTC. The rearrangement uses TRBV6-6 and TRBJ1-2, with 8 bases aligning to TRBD1. Germline V gene data show CDR1 as MNHNY and CDR2 as SVGAGI (reference sequence). V trimming: 6 bases; J trimming: 3 bases; junction bases outside the gene matches: 9. This CDR3 spans 15 amino acids.

The chain carries TRBV18 and TRBJ1-4; no clear D. The germline V and J ends were trimmed by 3 bases and 7 bases, with 12 bases remaining between them. The CDR3 is 14 residues long. CDR1 and CDR2 (germline): KGHSH, LQKENI. The CDR3 is CASSPQPAGEKLFF. CDR3 DNA: TGTGCCAGCTCACCTCAACCCGCGGGTGAAAAACTGTTTTTT.

The rearrangement links TRBV4-3 to TRBJ1-1; 8 nucleotides match TRBD1. With V trimmed by 1 base and J by 5 bases, 12 bases remained unmatched. Germline loops: CDR1 LGHNA, CDR2 YSLEER. The CDR3 totals 17 residues. In DNA form, the CDR3 reads TGCGCCAGCAGCCAAGGACCCCCCCGACAGGGGTCTACTGAAGCTTTCTTT. Its protein product is CASSQGPPRQGSTEAFF.

This sequence joins TRBV5-5 and TRBJ1-1; unclear D gene. From germline, CDR1 is SGHKS and CDR2 YYEKEE (reference sequence). This CDR3 has 13 residues. Trimming took 4 bases from V and 6 from J, leaving 13 bases between them. The CDR3 DNA reads TGTGCCAGCAGCCCGGCGGATGCCGCTGAAGCTTTCTTT. As protein: CASSPADAAEAFF.

The rearrangement uses TRBV19 and TRBJ2-5, with 11 bases aligning to TRBD1. With V trimmed by 5 bases and J by 4 bases, 6 bases remained unmatched. The V gene's germline CDR1 is LNHDA and CDR2 SQIVND (reference sequence). The CDR3 sequence is 15 residues long. The CDR3 DNA reads TGTGCCAGTAGTCCAGGACAGGGGGCGGGAGAGACCCAGTACTTC. Translated, it gives CASSPGQGAGETQYF.

The CDR3: CASKFLAGGLTGELFF. Written as DNA, the CDR3 is TGTGCCAGCAAGTTCCTGGCGGGAGGATTGACCGGGGAGCTGTTTTTT. This chain connects TRBV28 to TRBJ2-2, with 8 nucleotides matching TRBD2. V was clipped by 7 bases and J by 5 bases; unmatched bases: 12. CDR3 length equals 16 residues. Germline values: CDR1 MDHEN, CDR2 SYDVKM.

The genes are TRBV5-1 and TRBJ2-5; TRBD2 matches 7 bases. The junction had 7 bases not matched to a gene; V was cut back by 0 bases and J by 2 bases. The germline CDR1 and CDR2 sequences are SGHRS and YFSETQ. This CDR3 region has 16 residues. CDR3 sequence reads: CASSLGVGGRQETQYF. DNA of the CDR3: TGCGCCAGCAGCTTGGGAGTGGGAGGGCGACAAGAGACCCAGTACTTC.

V and J are TRBV7-3 and TRBJ2-3; the match to TRBD2 covers 12 bases. CDR3 length equals 20 residues. CDR1 SGHTA and CDR2 FQGTGA come from the germline V gene. V dropped 1 base and J dropped 6; count of bases not matched to a gene: 17. Here the CDR3 DNA reads TGTGCCAGCAGCTTAAATCGCCTAGCGGGAGGGCCTGTGGTGAAGGATACGCAGTATTTT. Encoded protein: CASSLNRLAGGPVVKDTQYF.

The V and J genes are TRBV5-4 and TRBJ1-2, with 9 bases that match TRBD1. Per the germline V gene, CDR1 is SGHNT and CDR2 is YYREEE (reference sequence). J lost 8 bases, V lost 4 bases, and 12 bases had no gene match. The CDR3 has 15 amino acids. The CDR3 loop is CASSPGQGLFGGYTF. In DNA form, the CDR3 reads TGTGCCAGCAGCCCGGGACAGGGCCTATTCGGGGGCTACACCTTC.

The V call is TRBV7-4, the J call TRBJ1-5, with D perhaps matching TRBD1 (6 bases). Germline-derived CDR1 and CDR2 are SGHVT and SQSDAQ. Trimming stripped 5 bases from V and 4 bases from J, with 12 bases between. The CDR3 is 14 amino acids. The CDR3 sequence: CASSTRTGNQPQHF. The CDR3 DNA follows: TGTGCCAGCAGCACCCGCACAGGGAATCAGCCCCAGCATTTT.

The chain couples TRBV18 to TRBJ2-7; 9 positions match TRBD1. J gave up 3 bases and V 3 bases, and 12 bases lay outside the gene matches. Germline CDR1 is KGHSH and CDR2 is LQKENI. The CDR3 is 17 amino acids. CDR3 protein: CASSPVTTGTGYYEQYF. In nucleotides, the CDR3 is TGTGCCAGCTCACCTGTAACCACCGGGACAGGGTACTACGAGCAGTACTTC.

This rearrangement joins TRBV16 to TRBJ1-5, with unresolved D. Germline CDR1 reads KGHSY; CDR2 reads FQNENV. V was cut by 0 bases and J by 5 bases, with 14 bases left in between. This CDR3 spans 16 amino acids. In nucleotides, the CDR3 is TGTGCCAGCAGCCAATCTGGGCCCTCGGCCCATCAGCCCCAGCATTTT. It translates to CASSQSGPSAHQPQHF. The variable domain in full, completed from reference TRBV16 and TRBJ1-5, reads GEEVAQTPKHLVRGEGQKAKLYCAPIKGHSYVFWYQQVLKNEFKFLISFQNENVFDETGMPKERFSAKCLPNSPCSLEIQATKLEDSAVYFCASSQSGPSAHQPQHFGDGTRLSIL.

This chain links TRBV3-1 (or the pseudogene TRBV3-2) with TRBJ1-6; TRBD1 aligns across 8 bases. The CDR3 contains 17 residues. With V trimmed by 8 bases and J by 7 bases, 16 bases remained unmatched. Germline CDR1 is LGHDT and CDR2 is YNNKEL (reference sequence). The CDR3 reads CASAFGTGGFLNSPLHF. CDR3 nucleotides: TGTGCCAGCGCTTTCGGGACAGGTGGATTCCTAAATTCACCCCTCCACTTT.

In its sample, this clone was seen a few times. The chain has TRBV7-9 and TRBJ2-1; the D gene is possibly TRBD2 (6 bases). Germline V gene lookup returns CDR1 SEHNR and CDR2 FQNEAQ (reference sequence). Trimming removed 5 bases at V and 7 bases at J, with 9 bases between. CDR3 length equals 12 residues. CDR3 in DNA: TGTGCCAGCAGCACGGGACTGAATGAGCAGTTCTTC. Its protein is CASSTGLNEQFF.